One and the same sample provided the 20 T cell receptor beta chains below, sequenced in a study of cytomegalovirus exposure and HLA in healthy donors (dated by TCRdb to the late 2010s). The method behind the library was the immunoSEQ multiplex PCR assay. For the multiplex PCR, a mixture combining 60 forward primers for TCR Vbeta segments and 13 reverse primers for TCR Jbeta segments was used. TCRdb retrieved this table from immuneACCESS and kept in-frame rearrangements only. Not all clones are present; in checked studies, unresolved V genes account for under half, and no reason is known for the remainder. The sample contains some 120,000 clones, approximately 80% of them found a single time. The ten largest make up roughly 2% of the sample. The sequenced sample consisted of PBMCs. Receptors were obtained from a man younger than 30 in good health and CMV-seronegative.

The chain is built from TRBV7-3 and TRBJ2-3; 8 bases line up with TRBD2. This CDR3 comprises 16 residues. CDR1 is SGHTA, CDR2 FQGTGA, per germline. V trimming: 1 base; J trimming: 5 bases; junction bases outside the gene matches: 8. CDR3 DNA: TGTGCCAGCAGCTTAAGTTTGTCGGGAGGGCAAGATACGCAGTATTTT. It translates to CASSLSLSGGQDTQYF. The full variable domain, completed using reference TRBV7-3 and TRBJ2-3, is GAGVSQTPSNKVTEKGKYVELRCDPISGHTALYWYRQSLGQGPEFLIYFQGTGAADDSGLPNDRFFAVRPEGSVSTLKIQRTERGDSAVYLCASSLSLSGGQDTQYFGPGTRLTVL.

V and J are TRBV6-5 and TRBJ1-2; TRBD1 matches 7 bases. The V gene end was trimmed by 2 bases and the J gene end by 7 bases; junction bases not matched to a gene: 4. Looked up from germline, CDR1 is MNHEY and CDR2 is SVGAGI. This CDR3 region has 13 residues. The CDR3 loop reads CASSYLGQAGYTF. The CDR3 nucleotides are TGTGCCAGCAGTTACCTCGGACAGGCTGGCTACACCTTC.

This clone was detected only a few times. The CDR3 protein is CASSYSSGRKAGELFF. The CDR3 DNA sequence: TGTGCCAGCAGTTACTCTAGCGGGAGAAAGGCCGGGGAGCTGTTTTTT. V and J are TRBV6-5 and TRBJ2-2; 9 bases map to TRBD2. Germline CDR1 MNHEY, CDR2 SVGAGI. The J segment lost 6 bases and the V segment lost 0 bases, leaving 5 bases of the junction unmatched. The CDR3 spans 16 residues.

The rearrangement joins TRBV7-3 to TRBJ2-2; D unresolved. Germline V gives CDR1 SGHTA, CDR2 FQGTGA. V was shortened by 5 bases and J by 2 bases, with 12 bases between the two germline ends. The length of the CDR3 is 15 residues. DNA for the CDR3: TGTGCCAGCAGCGCCAGAGGAAGCAACACCGGGGAGCTGTTTTTT. It codes for CASSARGSNTGELFF.

V gene TRBV15 combines with J gene TRBJ2-7, with 7 bases matching TRBD1. CDR1 is LNHNV and CDR2 is YYDKDF in the germline V gene (reference sequence). V shed 0 bases and J 2 bases; nucleotides not matched to a gene: 7. This CDR3 region has 16 residues. The CDR3 loop reads CATSRDLGQTAYEQYV. The CDR3 nucleotides read TGTGCCACCAGCAGAGATTTGGGACAGACAGCCTACGAGCAGTACGTC.

The chain is built from TRBV4-2 and TRBJ2-3; D may be TRBD2 (6 bases). Per germline, CDR1 LGHNA and CDR2 YNFKEQ. V was cut by 0 bases and J by 2 bases, with 12 bases left in between. The CDR3 sequence is 16 residues long. This CDR3 reads CASSQDGAGNTDTQYF. CDR3 bases: TGTGCCAGCAGCCAAGATGGTGCGGGAAACACAGATACGCAGTATTTT.

The gene calls are TRBV27 and TRBJ2-7; 10 bases map to TRBD2. This CDR3 comprises 15 residues. Germline loops: CDR1 MNHEY, CDR2 SMNVEV (reference sequence). V dropped 7 bases and J dropped 5; count of bases not matched to a gene: 11. The CDR3: CASMGLAGAGHEQYV. CDR3 coding DNA: TGTGCCAGCATGGGGCTAGCGGGAGCTGGCCACGAGCAGTACGTC.

The V call is TRBV6-5, the J call TRBJ2-7; 14 bases are shared with TRBD2. This CDR3 is built from 16 residues. Trimming removed 0 bases from V and 3 bases from J; junction bases left unmatched: 1. Germline values: CDR1 MNHEY, CDR2 SVGAGI. The CDR3 DNA follows: TGTGCCAGCAGTTACTCCGGGACTAGCGGGAGCTACGAGCAGTACTTC. Translated, it gives CASSYSGTSGSYEQYF.

The chain combines TRBV4-2 with TRBJ1-1; TRBD1 might be the D (5 bases). In germline, CDR1 is LGHNA, CDR2 YNFKEQ. With 1 base removed from V and 0 bases from J, the gap between germline ends came to 12 bases. The length of the CDR3 is 16 residues. CDR3 amino acids: CASSQVEMDMNTEAFF. The CDR3 nucleotides are TGTGCCAGCAGCCAAGTGGAAATGGACATGAACACTGAAGCTTTCTTT.

This chain uses TRBV27 with TRBJ1-1; D call uncertain. CDR1 is MNHEY and CDR2 is SMNVEV in the germline V gene (reference sequence). The CDR3 is 12 amino acids. V dropped 5 bases and J dropped 11 bases, with 15 bases sitting between them. CDR3 in DNA: TGTGCCAGCAGTCACGAGTTCGGTCGGGCTTTCTTT. It translates to CASSHEFGRAFF.

The V gene is TRBV19, the J gene TRBJ2-2, with 12 bases matching TRBD2. Germline values: CDR1 LNHDA, CDR2 SQIVND (reference sequence). The ends lost 6 bases at V and 2 bases at J; junction bases unmatched: 1. The CDR3 is 15 residues long. Here the CDR3 reads CASRGLAGNTGELFF. The CDR3 region has the DNA TGTGCCAGTAGGGGACTAGCGGGCAACACCGGGGAGCTGTTTTTT.

This clone was observed a handful of times. This rearrangement joins TRBV7-2 to TRBJ1-2; possibly TRBD1 for D (5 bases). Germline V gene sequence: CDR1 SGHTA, CDR2 FQGNSA. The ends were cut back, 1 base at V and 2 bases at J, with 8 bases in the middle. CDR3 length: 14 residues. The CDR3 region has the DNA TGTGCCAGCAGCTTAGAAAGGGGAAACTATGGCTACACCTTC. Translating gives CASSLERGNYGYTF.

The chain couples TRBV10-1 to TRBJ1-6, with no clear D. Germline CDR1 is WNHNN and CDR2 is SYGVQD (reference sequence). Between the trimmed V and J ends, which lost 4 bases and 9 bases, there was a span of 13 bases. There are 14 residues in the CDR3. This CDR3 reads CASSVTRAGSPLHF. CDR3 bases: TGCGCCAGCAGTGTCACCCGGGCGGGTTCACCCCTCCACTTT.

The CDR3 loop is CSVESGVPGELFF. DNA of the CDR3: TGCAGCGTTGAGTCAGGCGTCCCCGGGGAGCTGTTTTTT. The J gene is TRBJ2-2, the V gene TRBV29-1; D call uncertain. Germline V lookup: CDR1 SQVTM, CDR2 ANQGSEA. V gave up 3 bases and J gave up 6 bases, with 11 bases separating them. The CDR3 length is 13 residues.

The chain uses TRBV10-3 and TRBJ2-1; 14 bases align to TRBD2. Germline CDR1 is ENHRY and CDR2 is SYGVKD. CDR3 length: 17 amino acids. V shed 4 bases and J 10 bases; nucleotides not matched to a gene: 12. The CDR3 is CAISGGLAGDEVGEQFF. The CDR3 DNA sequence: TGTGCCATCAGTGGGGGACTAGCGGGAGACGAGGTTGGGGAGCAGTTCTTC.

V and J are TRBV2 and TRBJ1-2, with TRBD1 matching over 10 bases. The CDR3 covers 14 residues. The germline gives CDR1 SNHLY, CDR2 FYNNEI. V shed 6 bases, J shed 4 bases, and the junction held 5 bases outside the gene matches. CDR3 DNA: TGTGCCAGCAGCCGGGACAGGGGCGGCTATGGCTACACCTTC. Encoded protein: CASSRDRGGYGYTF.

This clone was seen once. The chain links TRBV7-2 to TRBJ2-7; 7 nucleotides match TRBD2. There are 14 residues in the CDR3. Trimming took 6 bases from V and 5 from J; bases not matched to a gene: 10. Germline CDR1 and CDR2: SGHTA and FQGNSA. CDR3: CASSLSRGRNEQYF. For the CDR3, the DNA is TGTGCCAGCAGTTTATCTCGCGGGAGAAACGAGCAGTACTTC.

J is TRBJ2-1 and V is TRBV13; weak D call: TRBD1 (6 bases). The CDR3 covers 13 residues. V was shortened by 3 bases and J by 3 bases, with 6 bases between the two germline ends. Germline CDR1 reads PRHDT; CDR2 reads FYEKMQ (reference sequence). CDR3 DNA: TGTGCCAGCAGCTTGGACAGCTACAATGAGCAGTTCTTC. Protein sequence: CASSLDSYNEQFF.

The chain uses TRBV13 and TRBJ1-2; a weak D match, TRBD1 (6 bases). The germline CDR1 and CDR2 sequences are PRHDT and FYEKMQ (reference sequence). Trimming cost V 3 bases and J 2 bases, with 19 bases left between them. CDR3 length equals 17 residues. This CDR3 reads CASSFGLLRTGNYGYTF. For the CDR3, the DNA is TGTGCCAGCAGCTTTGGGCTCCTACGTACAGGGAACTATGGCTACACCTTC. The whole variable domain, remainder taken from reference TRBV13 and TRBJ1-2, is AAGVIQSPRHLIKEKRETATLKCYPIPRHDTVYWYQQGPGQDPQFLISFYEKMQSDKGSIPDRFSAQQFSDYHSELNMSSLELGDSALYFCASSFGLLRTGNYGYTFGSGTRLTVV.

This sequence joins TRBV5-1 and TRBJ2-7; 13 nucleotides agree with TRBD2. The CDR3 has 16 amino acids. Losses at the gene ends were 4 bases for V and 2 bases for J; bases not matched to a gene: 6. CDR1 SGHRS and CDR2 YFSETQ come from the germline V gene. CDR3 DNA: TGCGCCAGCAGCGGAACCACTAGCGGGAGGGCCTACGAGCAGTACTTC. Amino acids: CASSGTTSGRAYEQYF.